This T cell receptor (beta chain) emerged from a study of T cells in Graves' hyperthyroidism and ophthalmopathy. Study-wide results and caveats: Classification by a 13 V-J model distinguished ophthalmopathy from stable hyperthyroidism.

V lost 7 bases and J lost 4, with 10 bases in between. This CDR3 region has 11 residues. Germline loops: CDR1 SQVTM, CDR2 ANQGSEA. This clonotype was observed once. Its antigen is not identified. TCR beta CDR3 regions were amplified from RNA. The HTBI primer set was used in a first-round RT-PCR of the TCR CDR3. TCRdb re-called the multiplex PCR reads through MiXCR, storing one row per CDR3 protein. The sample contains 700,000 to 950,000 distinct CDR3 sequences, about a third of which appear only once. No progression to ophthalmopathy during 18 months of follow-up defined stable disease. Uncontrolled infection, other autoimmune disease, pregnancy and lactation each barred patients from inclusion. Out of over 7.5 ml of fresh peripheral blood came the PBMCs.

Specimen: blood. The genes are TRBV29-1 and TRBJ1-2; tentatively, D is TRBD1 (5 bases). The sequence derives from a middle-aged woman with Graves' hyperthyroidism. CDR3: CSERDLYGYTF. The DNA for the CDR3 is TGCAGCGAAAGGGACCTCTATGGCTACACCTTC.